Listed below are T cell receptor beta chains from one sample, sequenced in a study of cytomegalovirus exposure and HLA in healthy donors. Profiling relied on immunoSEQ multiplex PCR, and the TCRdb table lists in-frame clones only, not all of them. The sample contains about 200,000 clones, roughly 78% of which appear only once. The sequencing input was PBMCs. Receptor source: a girl aged 10 to 17 in good health and CMV-seropositive. Each CDR3 is given with its conserved first and last residue. Each record gives: J gene, clone size, V gene, D gene, CDR3 DNA, CDR3 protein. A D gene is named only where the DNA matches it firmly. Not all rows give a size; the values are once, few, many and, for expanded clones, a class.

j_gene: TRBJ2-3
abundance: .
v_gene: TRBV28
d_gene: .
CDR3nt: TGTGCCAGCAGAGGGGCCACAGATACGCAGTATTTT
CDR3aa: CASRGATDTQYF

j_gene: TRBJ2-5
abundance: .
v_gene: TRBV6-1
d_gene: .
CDR3nt: TGTGCCAGCAGGCAGGGGCCCCAAGAGACCCAGTACTTC
CDR3aa: CASRQGPQETQYF

j_gene: TRBJ2-2
abundance: few
v_gene: TRBV5-8
d_gene: TRBD1
CDR3nt: TGTGCCAGCAGCAACCCGGCCGAGGGGGCGGGCACCGGGGAGCTGTTTTTT
CDR3aa: CASSNPAEGAGTGELFF

j_gene: TRBJ2-5
abundance: .
v_gene: TRBV6-1
d_gene: TRBD1
CDR3nt: TGTGCCAGCAGCCGGGACAGGGGAGAGACCCAGTACTTC
CDR3aa: CASSRDRGETQYF

j_gene: TRBJ2-5
abundance: .
v_gene: TRBV7-9
d_gene: TRBD1
CDR3nt: TGTGCCAGCAGCTGGGGACAGGACCCTAGTGGGACCCAGTACTTC
CDR3aa: CASSWGQDPSGTQYF

j_gene: TRBJ1-2
abundance: .
v_gene: TRBV5-5
d_gene: TRBD1
CDR3nt: TGTGCCAGCAGCCCAAGACAGGGGCAGAGGGAATATGGCTACACCTTC
CDR3aa: CASSPRQGQREYGYTF

j_gene: TRBJ1-1
abundance: .
v_gene: TRBV4-2
d_gene: .
CDR3nt: TGTGCCAGCAGCCAAGAGAGGGAGTTAGGGACTGAAGCTTTCTTT
CDR3aa: CASSQERELGTEAFF

j_gene: TRBJ2-2
abundance: .
v_gene: TRBV27
d_gene: .
CDR3nt: TGTGCCAGCAGTCTCTACACCGGGGAGCTGTTTTTT
CDR3aa: CASSLYTGELFF

j_gene: TRBJ1-2
abundance: .
v_gene: TRBV15
d_gene: .
CDR3nt: TGTGCCACCAGCAGAGGGCGTGAGGGATTCAACTATGGCTACACCTTC
CDR3aa: CATSRGREGFNYGYTF

j_gene: TRBJ2-7
abundance: .
v_gene: TRBV10-3
d_gene: .
CDR3nt: TGTGCCATCAGCGTACAAGGACAGCATTCCTACGAGCAGTACTTC
CDR3aa: CAISVQGQHSYEQYF

j_gene: TRBJ1-2
abundance: .
v_gene: TRBV7-9
d_gene: .
CDR3nt: TGTGCCAGCAGCTTAGAGACTTCTTTCTATGGCTACACCTTC
CDR3aa: CASSLETSFYGYTF

j_gene: TRBJ1-1
abundance: .
v_gene: TRBV4-1
d_gene: TRBD1
CDR3nt: TGCGCCAGCAGCCAAGATCCCAGGACAGGGGCTACTGAAGCTTTCTTT
CDR3aa: CASSQDPRTGATEAFF

j_gene: TRBJ2-5
abundance: .
v_gene: TRBV7-2
d_gene: .
CDR3nt: TGTGCCAGCAGCTTATGGGTCACCGGGGGCCAAGAGACCCAGTACTTC
CDR3aa: CASSLWVTGGQETQYF

j_gene: TRBJ1-5
abundance: .
v_gene: TRBV4-1
d_gene: .
CDR3nt: TGCGCCAGCAGCCAACTGGGGGCTAGCAATCAGCCCCAGCATTTT
CDR3aa: CASSQLGASNQPQHF

j_gene: TRBJ1-1
abundance: .
v_gene: TRBV20-1
d_gene: .
CDR3nt: TGCAGTGCGGGCGGAGGAGAGGCTTTCTTT
CDR3aa: CSAGGGEAFF

j_gene: TRBJ1-2
abundance: .
v_gene: TRBV15
d_gene: TRBD1
CDR3nt: TGTGCCACCAGCAGCCTACAGGGGGCCCCGGATGGCTACACCTTC
CDR3aa: CATSSLQGAPDGYTF

j_gene: TRBJ2-3
abundance: .
v_gene: TRBV19
d_gene: .
CDR3nt: TGTGCCAGTAGTACGACAGACAGTTCAGATACGCAGTATTTT
CDR3aa: CASSTTDSSDTQYF

j_gene: TRBJ2-2
abundance: .
v_gene: TRBV10-3
d_gene: TRBD2
CDR3nt: TGTGCCGTTCGCTCCGGACTAGCGACCGGGGAGCTGTTTTTT
CDR3aa: CAVRSGLATGELFF

j_gene: TRBJ1-1
abundance: .
v_gene: TRBV7-9
d_gene: .
CDR3nt: TGTTCCAGCAGCTCGCGGATAGAAGCTTTCTTT
CDR3aa: CSSSSRIEAFF

j_gene: TRBJ2-1
abundance: .
v_gene: TRBV5-6
d_gene: TRBD2
CDR3nt: TGTGCCAGCAGCTTGGGTAGCGGGGCGCCCCCCCATGAGCAGTTCTTC
CDR3aa: CASSLGSGAPPHEQFF

j_gene: TRBJ2-4
abundance: once
v_gene: TRBV11-2
d_gene: TRBD2
CDR3nt: TGTGCCAGCAGCAAGGGACTAGCGGGGTCCAAAAACATTCAGTACTTC
CDR3aa: CASSKGLAGSKNIQYF

j_gene: TRBJ1-4
abundance: .
v_gene: TRBV4-3
d_gene: .
CDR3nt: TGCGCCAGCAGCCAAGATACGGGGGTTCTAAATGAAAAACTGTTTTTT
CDR3aa: CASSQDTGVLNEKLFF

j_gene: TRBJ2-3
abundance: .
v_gene: TRBV2
d_gene: TRBD2
CDR3nt: TGTGCCAGCAGTGGGGGTTCGGGGGGGGGCACAGATACGCAGTATTTT
CDR3aa: CASSGGSGGGTDTQYF

j_gene: TRBJ2-1
abundance: .
v_gene: TRBV4-1
d_gene: TRBD2
CDR3nt: TGCGCCAGCAGCCCCCGGGGCGGGGGGCAAACGGGGGAGACCTACAATGAGCAGTTCTTC
CDR3aa: CASSPRGGGQTGETYNEQFF

j_gene: TRBJ1-2
abundance: .
v_gene: TRBV9
d_gene: .
CDR3nt: TGTGCCAGCAGCGTAGTTGGAGGTTGGGGCTATGGCTACACCTTC
CDR3aa: CASSVVGGWGYGYTF

j_gene: TRBJ1-1
abundance: .
v_gene: TRBV4-1
d_gene: .
CDR3nt: TGCGCCAGCAGCCAGAGCTGGGGGCACAACACTGAAGCTTTCTTT
CDR3aa: CASSQSWGHNTEAFF

j_gene: TRBJ2-1
abundance: .
v_gene: TRBV13
d_gene: .
CDR3nt: TGTGCCAGCAGCTTTTATAGAAGCTCCTACAATGAGCAGTTCTTC
CDR3aa: CASSFYRSSYNEQFF

j_gene: TRBJ1-3
abundance: .
v_gene: TRBV7-6
d_gene: .
CDR3nt: TGTGCCAGCAGCCCAGGGACTCCTGGAAACACCATATATTTT
CDR3aa: CASSPGTPGNTIYF

j_gene: TRBJ2-5
abundance: .
v_gene: TRBV6-1
d_gene: TRBD2
CDR3nt: TGTGCCAGCGGCTCGGGACTAGCGGGAGGTGAGACCCAGTACTTC
CDR3aa: CASGSGLAGGETQYF

j_gene: TRBJ1-1
abundance: .
v_gene: TRBV7-2
d_gene: .
CDR3nt: TGTGCCAGCAGCTTAGTCGCCCCCCGGGTAGCTTTCTTT
CDR3aa: CASSLVAPRVAFF

j_gene: TRBJ2-3
abundance: few
v_gene: TRBV19
d_gene: .
CDR3nt: TGTGCCAGTAGTCCGGGACACCTCCCTGGCACAGATACGCAGTATTTT
CDR3aa: CASSPGHLPGTDTQYF

j_gene: TRBJ2-7
abundance: .
v_gene: TRBV10-1
d_gene: TRBD2
CDR3nt: TGCGCCAGCAGCCTGGGACTAGCGGGGTTTGACGAGCAGTACTTC
CDR3aa: CASSLGLAGFDEQYF

j_gene: TRBJ2-1
abundance: once
v_gene: TRBV6-4
d_gene: TRBD2
CDR3nt: TGTGCCAGCAGTGAAGGGCTAGCGGGGGGGCAAAAGTTCTTC
CDR3aa: CASSEGLAGGQKFF

j_gene: TRBJ1-2
abundance: .
v_gene: TRBV19
d_gene: .
CDR3nt: TGTGCCAGTAGTATAGCCACGTCCGGGGTTGAGGGCAACTATGGCTACACCTTC
CDR3aa: CASSIATSGVEGNYGYTF

j_gene: TRBJ2-7
abundance: .
v_gene: TRBV6-6
d_gene: TRBD2
CDR3nt: TGTGCCAGCATTCTGGGGCTAGCGGACTACGAGCAGTACTTC
CDR3aa: CASILGLADYEQYF

j_gene: TRBJ2-7
abundance: few
v_gene: TRBV5-4
d_gene: TRBD1
CDR3nt: TGTGCCAGCAGCCCCCTGACAGGGAACGACTACGAGCAGTACTTC
CDR3aa: CASSPLTGNDYEQYF

j_gene: TRBJ1-4
abundance: .
v_gene: TRBV5-5
d_gene: .
CDR3nt: TGTGCCAGCAGCTTGTCTTCAACTAATGAAAAACTGTTTTTT
CDR3aa: CASSLSSTNEKLFF

j_gene: TRBJ1-1
abundance: once
v_gene: TRBV10-3
d_gene: .
CDR3nt: TGTGCCATCAGTGAGTCGGGGCCGACTGAAGCTTTCTTT
CDR3aa: CAISESGPTEAFF

j_gene: TRBJ1-1
abundance: .
v_gene: TRBV6-5
d_gene: .
CDR3nt: TGTGCCAGCAGCCATGGGGGCGCGAACACTGAAGCTTTCTTT
CDR3aa: CASSHGGANTEAFF

j_gene: TRBJ1-2
abundance: .
v_gene: TRBV5-4
d_gene: .
CDR3nt: TGTGCCAGCAGCTTGGCTAACCAGGGTTTTAACTATGGCTACACCTTC
CDR3aa: CASSLANQGFNYGYTF

j_gene: TRBJ1-1
abundance: .
v_gene: TRBV4-3
d_gene: .
CDR3nt: TGCGCCAGCAGCCAAGATATGGGGGGGAAGAGTACTGAAGCTTTCTTT
CDR3aa: CASSQDMGGKSTEAFF

j_gene: TRBJ2-6
abundance: .
v_gene: TRBV5-6
d_gene: .
CDR3nt: TGTGCCAGCAGCTTCGGGGGTTCTGGGGCCAACGTCCTGACTTTC
CDR3aa: CASSFGGSGANVLTF

j_gene: TRBJ2-1
abundance: .
v_gene: TRBV20-1
d_gene: .
CDR3nt: TGCAGTGCCACAGGGTTCAATGAGCAGTTCTTC
CDR3aa: CSATGFNEQFF

j_gene: TRBJ1-4
abundance: once
v_gene: TRBV9
d_gene: .
CDR3nt: TGTGCCAGCAGCGTAGACCCTTGGGGGGGGGATGAAAAACTGTTTTTT
CDR3aa: CASSVDPWGGDEKLFF